This T cell receptor beta chain was identified in a study of CD8+CD57+ T cells in acquired aplastic anemia. The wider study: The study obtained an average of roughly 3 ug of DNA from sorted CD4+ and CD8+ cells.

The table lists this clonotype with a count of one. The antigen is not known. Genomic DNA, the template, was used for profiling of the TCR beta VDJ and CDR3. TCRdb reanalysed the reads using MiXCR and keeps one entry per CDR3 protein. The sample shows some 280,000 distinct CDR3 sequences, 45% to 65% of them seen only once. Findings and limits, study-wide: Patients and controls shared under 30 CD8+ CDR3 sequences, highly expressed in patients. A significant difference in CD8+ Simpson's diversity between patients and controls was not found.

The germline V gene encodes CDR1 KGHDR and CDR2 SFDVKD. The V gene end was trimmed by 0 bases and the J gene end by 2 bases; junction bases not matched to a gene: 5. This CDR3 is built from 16 residues. Sample: sorted CD4+, CD8+, or CD8+CD57+ T cells (not recorded which) from PBMCs. The TCR originated in a human donor with severe aplastic anemia or a healthy control (not recorded which). V and J are TRBV24-1 and TRBJ2-7; TRBD2 matches at 8 bases. In DNA form, the CDR3 reads TGTGCCACCAGTGATTTGGCTAGCGGGCCTCCCTACGAGCAGTACTTC. It encodes CATSDLASGPPYEQYF.